The clone carrying this T cell receptor beta chain appeared once. Its antigen is undetermined. It was from around 10 ml of fresh peripheral blood that the PBMCs came. These data belong to a study of Graves' ophthalmopathy and Graves' hyperthyroidism. Study results and caveats: A 13-signature model separated ophthalmopathy from stable hyperthyroidism, just under 90% sensitivity, roughly 80% specificity. Most clonotypes expanded in thyroid above 0.001 frequency were present in blood too.

Researchers took RNA transcripts and amplified TCR beta CDR3 regions from them. The library came from an HTBI-primed first-round RT-PCR and a second-round multiplex PCR. MiXCR, applied by TCRdb to the multiplex PCR reads, yields one record per CDR3 protein. The table includes about 740,000 distinct CDR3 sequences, roughly two fifths detected once. This CDR3 is built from 20 residues. Germline V lookup: CDR1 SGDLS, CDR2 YYNGEE. With 4 bases removed from V and 8 bases from J, the gap between germline ends came to 31 bases. The sample was peripheral blood. The TCR was taken from an adult man with Graves' ophthalmopathy. The genes are TRBV9 and TRBJ1-6, with TRBD1 as a possible D gene (5 bases). As DNA, the CDR3 is TGTGCCAGCAGCCCAGTCAGCAATAAGGGGAACGGCCCCCGAGATTCACCCCTCCACTTT. It is translated as CASSPVSNKGNGPRDSPLHF.